This entry describes one T cell receptor beta chain. Its antigen is undetermined. The sample originates from a study of T cells in Graves' hyperthyroidism and ophthalmopathy. Findings and caveats of the study: From stable hyperthyroidism, ophthalmopathy was set apart by a 13 V-J model.

The source material, RNA transcripts, was used to amplify TCR beta CDR3 regions. HTBI primers were used for first-round RT-PCR of the TCR CDR3. TCRdb re-called the multiplex PCR reads through MiXCR, storing one row per CDR3 protein. The table has hundreds of thousands of distinct CDR3 sequences, over 40% seen once. CDR1 SNHLY and CDR2 FYNNEI come from the germline V gene. V was clipped by 6 bases and J by 4 bases; unmatched bases: 7. CDR3 length: 15 residues. Sequences were obtained from peripheral blood or thyroid tissue (not recorded which). The rearrangement joins TRBV2 to TRBJ2-2; 8 nucleotides agree with TRBD2. The clonotype was recovered from an adult man with Graves' disease, either hyperthyroidism or ophthalmopathy (not recorded which). In DNA form, the CDR3 reads TGTGCCAGCAGAGGGACTAGAGCGGGCACCGGGGAGCTGTTTTTT. Its translation is CASRGTRAGTGELFF.